The clone carrying this TCR beta chain has only a few counts. As yet, its antigen is unknown. Libraries were made from TCR beta cDNA, and they carried unique molecular identifiers. Each CDR3 protein is one row after TCRdb ran MiXCR on the PCR reads. The table records roughly 540,000 distinct CDR3 sequences, less than 40% of them present only once. J was trimmed by 2 bases and V by 5 bases; bases with no gene match: 4. Germline V CDR1 and CDR2: MNHEY, SMNVEV (reference sequence). This CDR3 contains 15 residues. The entry originates in a study of post-analysis software for immune sequencing data. Overall study findings and caveats: Samples from one preparation batch, clustered by F measure, grouped strongly together. In patients, TRBV5-6, TRBV5-1 and TRBV20-1 belonged to roughly 5 TRBV segments found more frequently than in controls. Normalized Chao1 diversity in multiple sclerosis patients fell significantly below that of controls.

What was sequenced was blood. The rearrangement links TRBV27 to TRBJ1-4, with 8 bases aligning to TRBD1. The sequence was collected from a girl younger than 18 with multiple sclerosis. CDR3 nucleotides: TGTGCCAGCAGTGTACGACAGGGGACTAATGAAAAACTGTTTTTT. Its translation is CASSVRQGTNEKLFF.